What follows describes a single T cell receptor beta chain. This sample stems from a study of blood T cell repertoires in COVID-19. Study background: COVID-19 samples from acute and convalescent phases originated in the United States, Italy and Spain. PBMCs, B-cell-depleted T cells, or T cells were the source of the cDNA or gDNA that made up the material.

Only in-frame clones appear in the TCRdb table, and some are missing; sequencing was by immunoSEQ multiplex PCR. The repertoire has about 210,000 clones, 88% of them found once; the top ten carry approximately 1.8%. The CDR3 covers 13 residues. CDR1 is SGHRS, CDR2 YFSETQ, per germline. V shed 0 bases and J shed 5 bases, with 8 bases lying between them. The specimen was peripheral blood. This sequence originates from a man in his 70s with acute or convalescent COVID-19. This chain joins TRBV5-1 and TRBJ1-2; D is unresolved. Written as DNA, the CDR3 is TGCGCCAGCAGCTTGGACCAGGAATATGGCTACACCTTC. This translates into CASSLDQEYGYTF.